This entry lists 8 T cell receptor beta chains sequenced from one sample in a study of blood T cells in healthy people across ages. A second PCR, run for about 6 to 11 cycles, used a sample-barcoded 5' primer plus a J-beta primer mix. Via MiXCR, TCRdb re-called the 5' RACE reads, giving one row per CDR3 protein. The sample carries about 970,000 distinct CDR3 sequences, around 54% recorded once. The sequencing sample was made of blood. Source of these receptors: a woman aged 55 to 70 in good health.

This chain connects TRBV29-1 to TRBJ2-3, with a weak D call TRBD2 (5 bases). The germline V gene has CDR1 SQVTM and CDR2 ANQGSEA. Trimming left V 7 bases short and J 3 bases short, with 11 bases between. CDR3 length: 12 residues. The CDR3 DNA is TGCAGCGCTGAGACGGGGACAGATACGCAGTATTTT. This codes for CSAETGTDTQYF.

The J gene is TRBJ2-1, the V gene TRBV4-2; weak D call: TRBD1 (6 bases). Germline CDR1 and CDR2: LGHNA and YNFKEQ. The CDR3 length is 17 residues. The V gene lost 2 bases and the J gene lost 3 bases, with 17 bases spanning the gap. The CDR3: CASSQRQVRRDYNEQFF. As DNA, the CDR3 is TGTGCCAGCAGCCAAAGACAGGTGAGGCGAGACTACAATGAGCAGTTCTTC.

A note on this clonotype: One end of the junction fails to match germline, which may point to a read error. V and J are TRBV3-1 and TRBJ2-2; TRBD1 is a possible D gene (5 bases). The CDR3 runs to 14 residues. Germline assignment: CDR1 LGHDT and CDR2 YNNKEL (reference sequence). The CDR3, as DNA: TGTGCCAGCACCCAAACCCGACAGTCCGGGGAGCTGTTTTTT. Translation gives CASTQTRQSGELFF.

This clonotype showed up many times. The gene calls are TRBV7-9 and TRBJ1-2, with 7 positions matching TRBD1. Per germline, CDR1 SEHNR and CDR2 FQNEAQ (reference sequence). With V trimmed by 4 bases and J by 5 bases, 1 base remained unmatched. The CDR3 length is 12 residues. In DNA form, the CDR3 reads TGTGCCAGCAGCTCGGGACAGTATGGCTACACCTTC. This encodes CASSSGQYGYTF.

The rearrangement links TRBV20-1 to TRBJ2-3; D call uncertain. CDR1 and CDR2 from the germline V gene are DFQATT and SNEGSKA (reference sequence). The CDR3 consists of 15 residues. V gave up 1 base and J gave up 3 bases, with 14 bases separating them. The CDR3 nucleotides read TGCAGTGCTAGAGTTCCTGGGCGTAGGACAGATACGCAGTATTTT. This codes for CSARVPGRRTDTQYF.

This chain joins TRBV5-1 and TRBJ2-4; possible D gene TRBD2, 6 bases. The J call may be in error: the DNA end matches TRBJ2-7 better. In germline, CDR1 is SGHRS, CDR2 YFSETQ. The CDR3 spans 15 residues. CDR3 nucleotide sequence: TGCGCCAGCAGCTTGGGTTTTGGGACTCAACACGAGCAGTACTTC. Encoded protein: CASSLGFGTQHEQYF.

The V and J genes are TRBV27 and TRBJ2-5; D is uncertain. The V gene lost 9 bases and the J gene lost 5 bases, with 10 bases spanning the gap. This CDR3 contains 11 residues. Germline V gene sequence: CDR1 MNHEY, CDR2 SMNVEV (reference sequence). CDR3 sequence reads: CASRPWETQYF. The CDR3 DNA follows: TGTGCCAGTCGCCCATGGGAGACCCAGTACTTC.

This chain joins TRBV27 and TRBJ2-2; 10 bases match TRBD2. The CDR3 spans 18 residues. V lost 1 base, J lost 0 bases, and 5 bases stayed unmatched. Germline V lookup: CDR1 MNHEY, CDR2 SMNVEV (reference sequence). CDR3: CASSLWGSGRSNTGELFF. The CDR3 nucleotides are TGTGCCAGCAGTTTATGGGGTAGCGGGAGGTCGAACACCGGGGAGCTGTTTTTT.